A selection of T cell receptor beta chains follows, all from one sample in a study of blood T cell repertoires in COVID-19. Only in-frame clones appear in the TCRdb table, and some are missing; sequencing was by immunoSEQ multiplex PCR. The table shows 120,000 or so clones, with roughly 90% occurring only once. Input material: peripheral blood. These receptors were taken from a man between 50 and 59 years old with acute or convalescent COVID-19. CDR3s include the opening cysteine and the closing phenylalanine or tryptophan. The D gene is left open where the match is weak.

v_call	d_call	j_call	cdr3_aa
TRBV4-1	TRBD1	TRBJ2-1	CASSQGTGGGYEQFF
TRBV18	.	TRBJ1-4	CASSPRTGGRTNEKLFF
TRBV7-9	.	TRBJ2-2	CASSLSVTGELFF
TRBV11-3	.	TRBJ1-3	CASSWMSGGSGNTIYF
TRBV19	.	TRBJ1-6	CASSIMGQGISPLHF
TRBV12-5	.	TRBJ1-1	CASGLVAGFYTEAFF
TRBV19	TRBD2	TRBJ2-1	CASSELAGVWNEQFF
TRBV7-9	.	TRBJ1-1	CASSSLAGLMNTEAFF
TRBV10-3	TRBD1	TRBJ1-1	CAIGTGDTEAFF
TRBV2	.	TRBJ2-1	CASRQVEQFF
TRBV9	TRBD2	TRBJ2-2	CASSVVPSGDTGELFF
TRBV6-5	TRBD2	TRBJ2-3	CASSYSTSGPDTQYF
TRBV30	TRBD2	TRBJ2-3	CAWSGTSGITDTQYF
TRBV7-8	TRBD2	TRBJ2-3	CASSLRREQDTQYF
TRBV30	.	TRBJ1-6	CAWSVRGMQQGHRGDSPLHF
TRBV15	.	TRBJ1-6	CATSSIRADSPLHF
TRBV9	TRBD1	TRBJ2-3	CASSVVSTGADTQYF
TRBV24-1	TRBD2	TRBJ2-7	CATSAPWGGVRDAYEQYF
TRBV11-2	.	TRBJ1-3	CATTRTGRSGNTIYF
TRBV30	TRBD1	TRBJ2-4	CAWSVSGGRNIQYF
TRBV7-9	TRBD2	TRBJ2-5	CASSLVTGGQETQYF
TRBV12-3/TRBV12-4	.	TRBJ2-1	CASSLRGNEQFF
TRBV5-4	.	TRBJ2-3	CASSFVPVDTQYF
TRBV24-1	TRBD1	TRBJ2-7	CATSGDRGGLGEQYF
TRBV14	TRBD1	TRBJ1-1	CASSQYQGEANTEAFF
TRBV2	TRBD1	TRBJ1-1	CASSKTGGSTEAFF
TRBV5-1	.	TRBJ2-4	CASSLEGRIGAKNIQYF
TRBV5-1	TRBD1	TRBJ1-5	CASSPTGVSNQPQHF
TRBV11-3	TRBD1	TRBJ1-1	CASSAGQAGTEAFF
TRBV28	.	TRBJ1-5	CASSLSQGSNQPQHF
TRBV23-1	TRBD2	TRBJ2-7	CASTPGSGSNYEQYF
TRBV29-1	.	TRBJ1-1	CSVEQGITEAFF
TRBV11-2	.	TRBJ1-5	CASSGAGNQPQHF
TRBV5-8	.	TRBJ1-5	CASSLGSTPGGNQPQHF
TRBV6-5	TRBD2	TRBJ2-1	CASSYGTSFNEQFF
TRBV10-3	.	TRBJ2-7	CAIGATVYEQYF
TRBV7-2	.	TRBJ2-7	CASSLSSPTYEQYF
TRBV4-1	TRBD2	TRBJ2-7	CASSQASGTSGRYEQYF
TRBV5-1	TRBD2	TRBJ2-1	CASSLLAGVSNEQFF
TRBV5-1	TRBD2	TRBJ2-1	CASTLTPGLAYNEQFF
TRBV9	.	TRBJ2-1	CASSARSSFEQFF
TRBV11-2	TRBD2	TRBJ2-1	CASSRGLAGRNEQFF
TRBV30	TRBD2	TRBJ2-1	CAWSGLAGDGEQFF
TRBV9	.	TRBJ2-3	CASSLDPTSPDTQYF
TRBV2	TRBD2	TRBJ2-7	CASSHEPAGVLGEQYF
TRBV19	.	TRBJ1-5	CASSLMGRGENQPQHF
TRBV7-2	.	TRBJ1-2	CASSLEAGANYGYTF
TRBV5-4	TRBD1	TRBJ2-7	CAWTGAPGEQYF
TRBV5-5	.	TRBJ2-7	CASSPDSYEQYF
TRBV6-5	.	TRBJ2-5	CASSYAGTQYF
TRBV27	.	TRBJ1-4	CASSFPGGDREKLFF
TRBV4-3	.	TRBJ2-7	CASSPGGRVEQYF